This TCR beta chain stems from a study of shared clonotypes between healthy human individuals. After removal of 1 base from V and 7 bases from J, the junction contained 16 bases not matched to a gene. There are 19 residues in the CDR3. Germline V lookup: CDR1 MNHEY, CDR2 SMNVEV (reference sequence). Measured with immunoSEQ multiplex PCR; TCRdb has only the in-frame clones, and not every one. The data show 500,000 to 650,000 clones, just over 75% seen once. Unsorted samples used approximately 87 million PBMCs for genomic DNA. V and J are TRBV27 and TRBJ2-7; 13 bases align to TRBD2. The source of this sequence is a woman between 40 and 55 years old in good health. Some clones in this sample may be carry-over from other donors' samples. The sequencing sample was made of PBMCs. The CDR3 region has the DNA TGTGCCAGCAGTTTATGGGCAGATACGCGACTAGCGGGAGGCGAGGAGCAGTACTTC. Translated, it gives CASSLWADTRLAGGEEQYF.